The present T cell receptor beta chain was sequenced within a study of T cell responses to AZD1222 COVID-19 vaccine (dated by TCRdb to the early 2020s). Regarding the research as a whole: AZD1222 recipients with second doses at about 4 weeks or about 12 weeks were pooled, because spike-specific TCR depth and breadth did not differ between schedules. A total of 230 to 250 trial participants underwent TCR sequencing, of whom roughly 210 had received two doses of AZD1222 and about 26 had received two doses of the MenACWY control vaccine. Enrollment into the trials was organized by age into subgroups of 18-55, 56-69 and 70-plus years, and those subgroups contained approximately 150, 30 and 60 TCR-sequenced participants, respectively.

Study-level results and caveats: Nearly half of unique spike-specific TCRs reportedly recognized epitopes outside regions mutated in the B.1.351 and B.1.1.7 variants. No day 14 peak-response samples were available, so repertoires were characterized only after the peak T cell response. The whole spike protein was spanned by vaccine-associated CD4 TCRs, and dominant responses were seen in regions 160-218 and 743-854. A significant rise in spike-specific TCR breadth and depth was observed after two AZD1222 doses relative to day 0 and relative to MenACWY recipients. Conclusions about previously exposed vaccinees were limited because only six AZD1222 recipients were SARS-CoV-2 seropositive at baseline. Participants were mostly white British, with more females than males. The authors suggested clonal diversity may have been underestimated. The 56-69-year group was small, and its depth increase did not reach significance, likely because of low power.

In the case of this clone: Its antigen target is currently unknown. Nothing much larger sits one base from this clone, and base qualities are not available.

From a lookup of the germline V gene, CDR1 and CDR2 are LGHNA and YNFKEQ. The V and J ends are trimmed by 0 bases and 5 bases, leaving 13 bases between them. There are 16 amino acids in the CDR3, from cysteine to phenylalanine inclusive. CDR3 DNA is the only sequence kept; it has 48 bases, read in frame from the first base. The CDR3 regions of human TCRbeta chains were analyzed by immunosequencing. Regarding the original processing steps: TCRs in the repertoires were matched against a reference library of SARS-CoV-2-specific TCRs that had been generated with the MIRA antigen-specificity platform. Breadth was defined as the fraction of unique TCRs that were SARS-CoV-2-associated. Depth was defined as the fraction of total T cells that were SARS-CoV-2-associated. Using the MIRA data, every spike-specific TCR was mapped to the spike region that the TCR reacted to and assigned to either a CD4 or a CD8 class. Log10-transformed breadth and depth values were compared by one-way ANOVA with Sidak's multiple comparisons tests. The clones in this table, taken by TCRdb from immuneACCESS, are in-frame only. Not every clone is retained; where verified, under half of the shortfall comes from an unresolved V gene, and the cause of the rest is unknown. V and J calls and clone size are copied from that table; D and trimming were computed from the DNA. The sample contains some 200,000 clones, 80% to 95% of them found a single time. In total, the top ten clones hold 8.5% to 12% of the sample.

According to the study, the label for this sample's time point signals: baseline before first vaccination. Vaccinee samples were obtained from the UK trials COV001 and COV002, which included a single-blind randomized controlled phase 2/3 trial of AZD1222 (ChAdOx1 nCoV-19) in healthy adults. For TCRbeta chain sequencing, PBMC samples were collected from trial participants at day 0 and at day 28 after the second dose. This specimen consisted of peripheral blood, obtained on day 0 of AZD1222 vaccination. The source is an adult in good health. This chain is built from TRBV4-2 and TRBJ1-4; a weak D assignment points to TRBD1 (5 bases agree). The CDR3 has the sequence CASSQDEGQANEKLFF. The DNA reads TGTGCCAGCAGCCAAGATGAGGGGCAGGCGAATGAAAAACTGTTTTTT.